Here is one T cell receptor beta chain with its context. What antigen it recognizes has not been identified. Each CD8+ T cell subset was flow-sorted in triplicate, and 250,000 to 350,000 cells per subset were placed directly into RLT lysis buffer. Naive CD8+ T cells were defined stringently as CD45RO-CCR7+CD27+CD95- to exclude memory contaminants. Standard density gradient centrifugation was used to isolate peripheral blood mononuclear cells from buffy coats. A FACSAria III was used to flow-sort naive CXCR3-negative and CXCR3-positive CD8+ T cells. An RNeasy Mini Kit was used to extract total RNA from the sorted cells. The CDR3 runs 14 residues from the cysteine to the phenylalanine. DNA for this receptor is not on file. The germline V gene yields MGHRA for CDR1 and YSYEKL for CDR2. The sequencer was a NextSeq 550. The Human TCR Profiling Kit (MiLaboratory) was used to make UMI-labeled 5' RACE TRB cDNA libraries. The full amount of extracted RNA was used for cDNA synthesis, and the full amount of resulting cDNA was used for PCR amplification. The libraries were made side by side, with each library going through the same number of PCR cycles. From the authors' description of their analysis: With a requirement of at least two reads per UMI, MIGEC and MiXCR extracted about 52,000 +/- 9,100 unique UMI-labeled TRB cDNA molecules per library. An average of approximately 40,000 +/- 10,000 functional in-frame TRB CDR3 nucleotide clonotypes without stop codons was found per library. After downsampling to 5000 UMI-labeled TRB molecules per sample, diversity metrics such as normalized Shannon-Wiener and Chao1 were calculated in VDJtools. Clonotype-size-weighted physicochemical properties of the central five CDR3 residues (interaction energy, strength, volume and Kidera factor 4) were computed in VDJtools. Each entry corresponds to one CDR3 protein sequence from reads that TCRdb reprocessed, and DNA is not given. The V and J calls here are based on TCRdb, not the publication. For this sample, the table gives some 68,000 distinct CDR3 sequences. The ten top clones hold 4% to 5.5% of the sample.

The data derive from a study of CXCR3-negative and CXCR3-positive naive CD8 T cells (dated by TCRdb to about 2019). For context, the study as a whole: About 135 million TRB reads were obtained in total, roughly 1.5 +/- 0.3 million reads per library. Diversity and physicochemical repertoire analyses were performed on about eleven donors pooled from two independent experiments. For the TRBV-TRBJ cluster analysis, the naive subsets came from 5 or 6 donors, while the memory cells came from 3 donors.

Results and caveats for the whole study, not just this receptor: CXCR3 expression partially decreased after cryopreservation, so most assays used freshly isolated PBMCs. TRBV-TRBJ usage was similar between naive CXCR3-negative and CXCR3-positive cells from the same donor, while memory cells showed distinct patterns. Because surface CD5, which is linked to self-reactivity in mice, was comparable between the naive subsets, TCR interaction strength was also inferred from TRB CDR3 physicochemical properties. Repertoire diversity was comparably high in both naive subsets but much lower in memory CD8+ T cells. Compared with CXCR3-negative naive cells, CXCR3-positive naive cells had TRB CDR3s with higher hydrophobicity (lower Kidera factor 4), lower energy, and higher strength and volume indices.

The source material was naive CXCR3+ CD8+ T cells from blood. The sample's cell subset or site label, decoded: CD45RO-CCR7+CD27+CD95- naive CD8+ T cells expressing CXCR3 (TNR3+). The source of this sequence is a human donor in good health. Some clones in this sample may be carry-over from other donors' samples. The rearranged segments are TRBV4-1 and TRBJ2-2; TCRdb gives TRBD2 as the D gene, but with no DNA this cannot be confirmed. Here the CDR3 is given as CASSPGLFTGELFF.